This entry lists 9 T cell receptor beta chains sequenced from one sample in a study of beta chain features in type 1 diabetes. Expressed TCRB transcripts were sequenced, since all the RNA that had been isolated was reverse transcribed. Using immunoSEQ multiplex PCR, the repertoire was profiled, and TCRdb retains in-frame clones only, with some absent. The table has fewer than 25,000 clones, about 50% seen once. Sequencing used stem cell memory CD4+ T cells from blood. The receptors come from a young man in good health.

This clone came up a few times. The chain carries TRBV7-3 and TRBJ2-2; TRBD2 might be the D (6 bases). The germline gives CDR1 SGHTA, CDR2 FQGTGA. Trimming pared 0 bases from V and 0 bases from J, leaving 8 bases between. This CDR3 contains 16 residues. The CDR3 protein is CASSLTTGANTGELFF. The CDR3 nucleotides read TGTGCCAGCAGCTTAACGACGGGAGCGAACACCGGGGAGCTGTTTTTT. Variable domain in full (rest from reference TRBV7-3 and TRBJ2-2): GAGVSQTPSNKVTEKGKYVELRCDPISGHTALYWYRQSLGQGPEFLIYFQGTGAADDSGLPNDRFFAVRPEGSVSTLKIQRTERGDSAVYLCASSLTTGANTGELFFGEGSRLTVL.

This clone was found a few times. V gene TRBV7-2 combines with J gene TRBJ2-4; a weak D match, TRBD2 (7 bases). Germline V gives CDR1 SGHTA, CDR2 FQGNSA. There are 15 residues in the CDR3. Trimming left V 4 bases short and J 6 bases short, with 16 bases between. CDR3: CASSSTRGARNIQYF. CDR3 coding DNA: TGTGCCAGCAGCTCAACACGGGGGGCAAGAAACATTCAGTACTTC.

V usage is TRBV4-2 and J usage is TRBJ2-7; a possible D gene is TRBD2 (5 bases). CDR3 length: 18 amino acids. V was clipped by 4 bases and J by 0 bases, with 22 bases between them. CDR1 LGHNA and CDR2 YNFKEQ come from the germline V gene. CDR3 region: CASSRTRRAEESSYEQYF. As DNA, the CDR3 is TGTGCCAGCAGCCGAACCCGGAGAGCGGAGGAAAGCTCCTACGAGCAGTACTTC.

This clone was counted a few times. The rearrangement links TRBV7-2 to TRBJ2-2; perhaps TRBD1 as D (5 bases). V gave up 7 bases and J gave up 3 bases, with 12 bases separating them. Germline assignment: CDR1 SGHTA and CDR2 FQGNSA. CDR3 length: 14 amino acids. The CDR3 spells CASTKDTYTGELFF. The CDR3 coding sequence is TGTGCCAGCACCAAGGACACCTACACCGGGGAGCTGTTTTTT.

This clone was counted a few times. This chain connects TRBV7-8 to TRBJ2-3, with D perhaps matching TRBD1 (6 bases). Trimming removed 8 bases at V and 4 bases at J, with 13 bases between. CDR3 length equals 13 residues. Per germline, CDR1 SGHVS and CDR2 FQNEAQ. In DNA form, the CDR3 reads TGTGCCAGCTTAACACAGGGCGCAGATACGCAGTATTTT. It translates to CASLTQGADTQYF.

The V gene is TRBV5-1, the J gene TRBJ2-7, with D perhaps TRBD1 (6 bases). CDR3 length: 14 amino acids. Germline-derived CDR1 and CDR2 are SGHRS and YFSETQ. Trimming pared 6 bases from V and 7 bases from J, leaving 20 bases between. The CDR3 reads CASKNRQDLGEQYF. CDR3 DNA sequence: TGCGCCAGCAAGAACCGACAGGACCTAGGGGAGCAGTACTTC. Drawing the rest from reference TRBV5-1 and TRBJ2-7, the complete variable domain is KAGVTQTPRYLIKTRGQQVTLSCSPISGHRSVSWYQQTPGQGLQFLFEYFSETQRNKGNFPGRFSGRQFSNSRSEMNVSTLELGDSALYLCASKNRQDLGEQYFGPGTRLTVT.

This clone was seen only a few times. This chain links TRBV7-2 with TRBJ2-7; TRBD1 is a possible D gene (6 bases). V was pared by 7 bases and J by 2 bases, with 12 bases between. This CDR3 comprises 13 residues. CDR1 SGHTA and CDR2 FQGNSA come from the germline V gene. This chain's CDR3 is CASNQQGPYEQYF. For the CDR3, the DNA is TGTGCCAGCAACCAACAGGGTCCCTACGAGCAGTACTTC.

This chain links TRBV28 with TRBJ1-5; D gene uncertain. V was trimmed by 3 bases and J by 6 bases, leaving 9 bases between them. The CDR3 loop spans 13 amino acids. Germline values: CDR1 MDHEN, CDR2 SYDVKM. CDR3 in amino acids: CASSFARVQPQHF. The CDR3 DNA reads TGTGCCAGCAGTTTTGCCCGAGTTCAGCCCCAGCATTTT.

J is TRBJ1-5 and V is TRBV28; 9 nucleotides align to TRBD1. Germline V gene data show CDR1 as MDHEN and CDR2 as SYDVKM. The CDR3 has 16 residues. J gave up 7 bases and V 4 bases, and 11 bases lay outside the gene matches. The CDR3 DNA reads TGTGCCAGCAGTTCTTCCGGGACAGGGTTCCGGCAGCCCCAGCATTTT. Protein: CASSSSGTGFRQPQHF.